The clone carrying this TCR beta chain appeared a single time. Its antigen remains unknown. CDR1 is SGHTA, CDR2 FQGNSA, per germline. The V end was cut by 8 bases, the J end by 7 bases, with 15 bases between. This CDR3 has 12 amino acids. This specimen comes from a study of siplizumab effects on memory and regulatory T cells. The study's findings and limits: Poor capture below about 10^-5 frequency left most alloreactive clones unmapped to unstimulated subsets. Alloreactive sequences traceable to unstimulated CD4+ memory cells were significantly reduced by siplizumab. It seemed that naive T cells were more diverse than memory cells and were major contributors to the alloresponse.

Assays captured 95,000 to 100,000 TCR templates per sample. This table comes from immunoSEQ multiplex PCR, and its TCRdb copy is limited to in-frame clones, with some not included. Among some 100,000 clones listed, 75% to 95% were seen once. This chain links TRBV7-2 with TRBJ2-7; D not certain. The sequence came from a human donor in good health. Some clones in this sample may be carry-over from other donors' samples. Sequenced sample: CD4+ T cells sorted from blood. The CDR3 loop reads CASHNDLGEQYF. CDR3 coding DNA: TGTGCCAGCCATAACGATCTCGGGGAGCAGTACTTC.